This entry concerns a single TCR beta chain. Antigen specificity is unknown. CDR3 length: 15 residues. The V gene's germline CDR1 is LNHNV and CDR2 YYDKDF (reference sequence). V was cut by 0 bases and J by 3 bases, with 11 bases left in between. Primers included in the PCR were 60 Vbeta and 13 Jbeta primers. Data came from immunoSEQ multiplex PCR; TCRdb stores just in-frame clones and leaves some out. The table lists some 200,000 clones, 79% of them singletons. These data belong to a study of cytomegalovirus exposure and HLA in healthy donors. Study-level findings and limits: Highly shared variants forming one cluster were likely a sequencing artifact. The classifier was said to identify cytomegalovirus status with high specificity and sensitivity. Trimming of TCR beta V- and J-genes showed a link, identified in a later analysis, to a missense DCLRE1C variant.

The clonotype comes from a girl aged 10 to 17 in good health and CMV-seropositive. The chain couples TRBV15 to TRBJ1-2; D is uncertain. The sequencing sample was made of PBMCs. CDR3 coding DNA: TGTGCCACCAGCAGAGATCGAGAGGCTTACTATGGCTACACCTTC. Translated: CATSRDREAYYGYTF.